Each of the 17 T cell receptor beta chains below was sequenced from the same sample in a study of T-cell memory formation after mild COVID-19. TCRdb redid the calling of the 5' RACE reads with MiXCR, one entry per CDR3 protein. The sample carries over 60,000 distinct CDR3 sequences, 16% recorded once. Sequenced sample: PBMCs or a T cell subset sorted from them (not recorded which). The receptors were sampled from an adult woman who had mild COVID-19 (a few samples of this study predate the infection). Cell type and time point are not known.

This rearrangement joins TRBV27 to TRBJ2-2, with 9 bases identical to TRBD2. With 7 bases clipped from V and 0 bases from J, the junction kept 0 bases outside the gene matches. The length of the CDR3 is 14 residues. Germline V gene lookup returns CDR1 MNHEY and CDR2 SMNVEV (reference sequence). CDR3 sequence: CASTSGTNTGELFF. In DNA form, the CDR3 reads TGTGCCAGCACTAGCGGGACGAACACCGGGGAGCTGTTTTTT.

This clonotype was seen a few times. The chain couples TRBV6-1 to TRBJ2-1, with TRBD2 identical over 7 bases. Germline V gives CDR1 MNHNS, CDR2 SASEGT. This CDR3 comprises 15 residues. Trimming removed 1 base from V and 8 bases from J; junction bases left unmatched: 8. The CDR3 DNA reads as TGTGCCAGCAGTGAAGGCGGACTAGGGGAGGATGAGCAGTTCTTC. Translated, it gives CASSEGGLGEDEQFF.

This clonotype was counted only a few times. The chain uses TRBV4-1 and TRBJ2-5; D is possibly TRBD2 (5 bases). The CDR3 consists of 13 residues. V lost 6 bases, J lost 5 bases, and 13 bases lay in between. Germline loops: CDR1 MGHRA, CDR2 YSYEKL. CDR3 nucleotides: TGCGCCAGCAGGGACCAGAGGGCGGAGACCCAGTACTTC. This sequence encodes CASRDQRAETQYF.

This clonotype showed up just a few times. The chain links TRBV12-3 or TRBV12-4 to TRBJ2-4, with a possible D match to TRBD2 (6 bases). The CDR3 is 15 residues long. V shed 10 bases and J shed 6 bases, with 22 bases lying between them. The CDR3 loop is CAIIPSGTPGNIQYF. The CDR3 DNA reads as TGTGCCATCATCCCCTCCGGGACTCCAGGAAACATTCAGTACTTC.

CDR3 nucleotides: TGCAGTGCTCAGGCCGGGACTAGCGGGAGAAACTACGAGCAGTACTTC. Protein sequence: CSAQAGTSGRNYEQYF. The chain carries TRBV20-1 and TRBJ2-7; TRBD2 matches 14 bases. Trimming cost V 5 bases and J 3 bases; bases outside gene matches: 9. This CDR3 region has 16 residues. Germline V gives CDR1 DFQATT, CDR2 SNEGSKA (reference sequence).

This sequence joins TRBV15 and TRBJ2-3, with D perhaps matching TRBD2 (5 bases). The CDR3 consists of 13 residues. Germline values: CDR1 LNHNV, CDR2 YYDKDF (reference sequence). V lost 8 bases and J 0 bases, leaving 9 bases between the germline ends. The DNA of the CDR3 is TGTGCCACCGCAGCGGACAGCACAGATACGCAGTATTTT. Translated: CATAADSTDTQYF.

This clonotype occurred a few times. J is TRBJ2-5 and V is TRBV4-1; 12 nucleotides align to TRBD2. Germline-derived CDR1 and CDR2 are MGHRA and YSYEKL. There are 16 residues in the CDR3. With V trimmed by 4 bases and J by 5 bases, 8 bases remained unmatched. DNA of the CDR3: TGCGCCAGCAGCCCCCCAGGGACTAGCGGGCAGGAGACCCAGTACTTC. Amino acid sequence: CASSPPGTSGQETQYF.

The gene calls are TRBV5-5 and TRBJ2-7; D possibly corresponds to TRBD2 (5 bases). Trimming removed 3 bases at V and 3 bases at J, with 10 bases between. Looked up from germline, CDR1 is SGHKS and CDR2 is YYEKEE (reference sequence). The CDR3 extends over 13 amino acids. Written as DNA, the CDR3 is TGTGCCAGCAGCTGGGAGCGATTCTACGAGCAGTACTTC. Translation: CASSWERFYEQYF.

A few counts support this clonotype. The genes are TRBV5-1 and TRBJ2-7, with D hard to call. CDR3 length: 13 residues. With 4 bases removed from V and 11 bases from J, the gap between germline ends came to 19 bases. From germline, CDR1 is SGHRS and CDR2 YFSETQ. For the CDR3, the DNA is TGCGCCAGCAGCAAAGAGCAACCCCGGTGGAAGTACTTC. Its protein is CASSKEQPRWKYF.

This rearrangement joins TRBV7-8 to TRBJ2-3; D is perhaps TRBD2 (6 bases). The V gene's germline CDR1 is SGHVS and CDR2 FQNEAQ. The CDR3 spans 16 residues. Trimming shortened V by 4 bases and J by 7 bases, and 21 bases separated the two germline ends. DNA of the CDR3: TGTGCCAGCAGCTCGCGGACTATTCTTTTGGACTATACGCAGTATTTT. It is translated as CASSSRTILLDYTQYF.

This clonotype showed up just a few times. The V and J genes are TRBV18 and TRBJ2-1; 8 bases align to TRBD1. CDR1 and CDR2 (germline): KGHSH, LQKENI. The CDR3 covers 17 residues. J gave up 6 bases and V 4 bases, and 14 bases lay outside the gene matches. Here the CDR3 reads CASSQTFGRDRLNEQFF. CDR3 DNA: TGTGCCAGCTCACAAACCTTCGGACGGGACAGGCTCAATGAGCAGTTCTTC. Supplemented by reference TRBV18 and TRBJ2-1, the full variable domain reads NAGVMQNPRHLVRRRGQEARLRCSPMKGHSHVYWYRQLPEEGLKFMVYLQKENIIDESGMPKERFSAEFPKEGPSILRIQQVVRGDSAAYFCASSQTFGRDRLNEQFFGPGTRLTVL.

The chain links TRBV7-9 to TRBJ2-7, with 12 bases lining up with TRBD2. CDR3 length: 14 amino acids. V dropped 4 bases and J dropped 3; count of bases not matched to a gene: 1. Germline lookup yields CDR1 SEHNR and CDR2 FQNEAQ (reference sequence). The chain's CDR3 is CASSSLAGGYEQYF. CDR3 sequence (DNA): TGTGCCAGCAGCTCACTAGCGGGGGGCTACGAGCAGTACTTC.

The chain combines TRBV5-4 with TRBJ2-1; 7 bases match TRBD1. The CDR3 loop spans 13 amino acids. Germline V CDR1 and CDR2: SGHNT, YYREEE (reference sequence). Unmatched junction bases numbered 9, after V lost 0 bases and J lost 15 bases. This chain's CDR3 is CASSLGNGQVRFF. CDR3 sequence (DNA): TGTGCCAGCAGCTTGGGAAACGGACAGGTTCGGTTCTTC. Full variable domain (outside the CDR3, taken from reference TRBV5-4 and TRBJ2-1): ETGVTQSPTHLIKTRGQQVTLRCSSQSGHNTVSWYQQALGQGPQFIFQYYREEENGRGNFPPRFSGLQFPNYSSELNVNALELDDSALYLCASSLGNGQVRFFGPGTRLTVL.

The sample holds a few counts of this clonotype. CDR3 coding DNA: TGTGCCAGCAACAGCGGGGGTGAGACCCAGTACTTC. As protein: CASNSGGETQYF. The rearrangement joins TRBV12-3 or TRBV12-4 to TRBJ2-5, with TRBD2 identical over 8 bases. The V gene end was trimmed by 7 bases and the J gene end by 5 bases; junction bases not matched to a gene: 3. The length of the CDR3 is 12 residues.

In this sample, this clonotype turned up a few times. The chain carries TRBV11-3 and TRBJ2-7, with TRBD2 matching 10 bases. This CDR3 has 17 residues. V gave up 1 base and J gave up 1 base; unmatched junction bases: 7. Germline CDR1 is SGHNT and CDR2 is YENEEA. CDR3 in amino acids: CASSLGQREGPSYEQYF. CDR3 nucleotide sequence: TGTGCCAGCAGCTTAGGACAGCGGGAGGGCCCTTCCTACGAGCAGTACTTC.

There are a few counts of this clonotype. DNA for the CDR3: TGTGCCAGCAGCTCGTACTATGGCTACACCTTC. This translates into CASSSYYGYTF. The V call is TRBV7-9, the J call TRBJ1-2; no reliable D call. Trimming took off 4 bases at V and 3 bases at J, with 3 bases between the two ends. The CDR3 is 11 amino acids. CDR1 is SEHNR, CDR2 FQNEAQ, per germline (reference sequence). The complete variable domain, with remaining parts taken from reference TRBV7-9 and TRBJ1-2, reads DTGVSQNPRHKITKRGQNVTFRCDPISEHNRLYWYRQTLGQGPEFLTYFQNEAQLEKSRLLSDRFSAERPKGSFSTLEIQRTEQGDSAMYLCASSSYYGYTFGSGTRLTVV.

V usage is TRBV5-1 and J usage is TRBJ1-1; maybe TRBD1 (6 bases). The CDR3 loop spans 15 amino acids. CDR1 and CDR2 (germline): SGHRS, YFSETQ. V lost 1 base and J lost 1, with 11 bases in between. CDR3 nucleotide sequence: TGCGCCAGCAGCTTGCCGGCAGGGGAGAACACTGAAGCTTTCTTT. Amino acid sequence: CASSLPAGENTEAFF. Combining the CDR3 with reference TRBV5-1 and TRBJ1-1 gives the whole variable domain KAGVTQTPRYLIKTRGQQVTLSCSPISGHRSVSWYQQTPGQGLQFLFEYFSETQRNKGNFPGRFSGRQFSNSRSEMNVSTLELGDSALYLCASSLPAGENTEAFFGQGTRLTVV.